One and the same sample provided the 16 T cell receptor beta chains below, sequenced in a study of T cells in localized non-small cell lung cancer (dated by TCRdb to between 2020 and 2021). The library was produced with the immunoSEQ multiplex PCR assay. Not all clones reach the TCRdb copy of this immuneACCESS table, which keeps in-frame sequences only. Checked studies attribute under half of the gap to unresolved V genes and leave the rest unexplained. In this sample the table shows around 25,000 clones, 75% to 90% of which occur a single time. About 4% of the sample is in the top ten clones. Sample: peripheral blood, taken before any cancer treatment. These receptors came from a woman aged 35-75 years with stage I lung adenocarcinoma.

The chain employs TRBV18 and TRBJ2-5, with 12 bases aligning to TRBD2. The V segment lost 3 bases and the J segment 10 bases; nucleotides outside the gene matches: 6. CDR1 and CDR2 (germline): KGHSH, LQKENI. The CDR3 runs to 14 residues. CDR3 amino acids: CASSPRTSGERQYF. For the CDR3, the DNA is TGTGCCAGCTCACCTCGGACTAGCGGGGAGCGCCAGTACTTC.

The chain is built from TRBV4-1 and TRBJ1-2; D is unclear. This CDR3 comprises 13 residues. V was clipped by 0 bases and J by 4 bases, with 6 bases between them. Germline values: CDR1 MGHRA, CDR2 YSYEKL. The CDR3 DNA follows: TGCGCCAGCAGCCAAGATCCAGGCTATGGCTACACCTTC. The encoded protein is CASSQDPGYGYTF.

The chain uses TRBV9 and TRBJ2-3; D remains ambiguous. The CDR3 spans 14 residues. Germline lookup yields CDR1 SGDLS and CDR2 YYNGEE. Trimming cost V 0 bases and J 2 bases, with 7 bases left between them. CDR3: CASSVGGYTDTQYF. The CDR3 nucleotides read TGTGCCAGCAGCGTAGGGGGATACACAGATACGCAGTATTTT. Complete variable domain (other parts from reference TRBV9 and TRBJ2-3): DSGVTQTPKHLITATGQRVTLRCSPRSGDLSVYWYQQSLDQGLQFLIQYYNGEERAKGNILERFSAQQFPDLHSELNLSSLELGDSALYFCASSVGGYTDTQYFGPGTRLTVL.

This clone was detected only a few times. This chain links TRBV6-1 with TRBJ1-6; D is uncertain. Germline V gives CDR1 MNHNS, CDR2 SASEGT. With 7 bases removed from V and 11 bases from J, the gap between germline ends came to 12 bases. This CDR3 comprises 12 residues. This chain's CDR3 is CASILFGAPLHF. CDR3 sequence (DNA): TGTGCCAGCATCCTCTTCGGCGCACCCCTCCACTTT.

The gene calls are TRBV9 and TRBJ2-3; 9 nucleotides line up with TRBD1. The CDR3 covers 15 residues. The J segment lost 4 bases and the V segment lost 0 bases, leaving 3 bases of the junction unmatched. The germline gives CDR1 SGDLS, CDR2 YYNGEE. The CDR3 here is CASSVEGQGPDTQYF. DNA of the CDR3: TGTGCCAGCAGCGTAGAGGGACAGGGCCCAGATACGCAGTATTTT.

The chain uses TRBV10-3 and TRBJ2-3; TRBD2 might be the D (6 bases). The ends were cut back, 2 bases at V and 0 bases at J, with 6 bases in the middle. CDR3 length: 14 amino acids. In germline, CDR1 is ENHRY, CDR2 SYGVKD. This CDR3 is CAISEGGSTDTQYF. CDR3 in DNA: TGTGCCATCAGTGAGGGGGGGAGCACAGATACGCAGTATTTT.

This chain connects TRBV5-1 to TRBJ2-5, with TRBD1 matching 8 bases. Trimming removed 3 bases from V and 4 bases from J; junction bases left unmatched: 2. The V gene's germline CDR1 is SGHRS and CDR2 YFSETQ. This CDR3 has 13 amino acids. The CDR3 region is CASSSDRAETQYF. CDR3 nucleotides: TGCGCCAGCAGCTCGGACAGGGCAGAGACCCAGTACTTC.

V is TRBV25-1 and J is TRBJ2-3, with D perhaps TRBD1 or TRBD2 (6 bases each). V was shortened by 0 bases and J by 0 bases, with 16 bases between the two germline ends. The length of the CDR3 is 18 residues. Germline V gives CDR1 MGHDK, CDR2 SYGVNS. CDR3 DNA sequence: TGTGCCAGCAGTGAATATAGAGGCGGGACATCGAGCACAGATACGCAGTATTTT. This codes for CASSEYRGGTSSTDTQYF.

This sequence joins TRBV7-6 and TRBJ2-5; weak D call: TRBD1 (5 bases). Germline V lookup: CDR1 SGHVS, CDR2 FNYEAQ. Trimming stripped 3 bases from V and 3 bases from J, with 17 bases between. This CDR3 contains 16 residues. The CDR3 spells CASSFTLQTVEETQYF. For the CDR3, the DNA is TGTGCCAGCAGCTTCACCCTCCAGACAGTAGAAGAGACCCAGTACTTC.

This clone was detected only a few times. J is TRBJ1-1 and V is TRBV30; D gene uncertain. From germline, CDR1 is GTSNPN and CDR2 SVGIG (reference sequence). This CDR3 region has 12 residues. V was shortened by 4 bases and J by 1 base, with 7 bases between the two germline ends. CDR3 sequence reads: CAWNPGNTEAFF. CDR3 DNA sequence: TGTGCCTGGAACCCAGGGAACACTGAAGCTTTCTTT.

The rearrangement uses TRBV7-9 and TRBJ2-3; TRBD2 is a possible D gene (5 bases). Trimming stripped 1 base from V and 5 bases from J, with 10 bases between. The length of the CDR3 is 14 residues. Per the germline V gene, CDR1 is SEHNR and CDR2 is FQNEAQ (reference sequence). CDR3 DNA: TGTGCCAGCAGCTTAGGAGGGAAGCTAGATACGCAGTATTTT. It yields the protein CASSLGGKLDTQYF.

The chain combines TRBV5-6 with TRBJ1-6, with D perhaps matching TRBD1 (6 bases). Trimming removed 3 bases at V and 0 bases at J, with 13 bases between. The V gene's germline CDR1 is SGHDT and CDR2 YYEEEE. CDR3 length: 17 residues. CDR3 sequence: CASSSLDSFSYNSPLHF. The CDR3 region has the DNA TGTGCCAGCAGCTCCTTGGACAGTTTCTCCTATAATTCACCCCTCCACTTT.

The genes are TRBV7-2 and TRBJ1-2; a weak D match, TRBD1 (6 bases). The V gene lost 3 bases and the J gene lost 2 bases, with 13 bases spanning the gap. The length of the CDR3 is 15 residues. Germline loops: CDR1 SGHTA, CDR2 FQGNSA. DNA of the CDR3: TGTGCCAGCAGCTTTTCCGGGACACCCAACTATGGCTACACCTTC. This translates into CASSFSGTPNYGYTF.

This chain joins TRBV11-3 and TRBJ2-7; 7 bases fit TRBD1. CDR3 length: 15 amino acids. Trimming removed 4 bases from V and 3 bases from J; junction bases left unmatched: 9. Germline CDR1 reads SGHNT; CDR2 reads YENEEA. CDR3 bases: TGTGCCAGCAGCTCAAAGGTTACAGGGGTCTACGAGCAGTACTTC. Protein sequence: CASSSKVTGVYEQYF.

V usage is TRBV5-6 and J usage is TRBJ2-6; D unresolved. Per germline, CDR1 SGHDT and CDR2 YYEEEE. The CDR3 has 15 amino acids. V lost 0 bases, J lost 0 bases, and 4 bases lay in between. This CDR3 is CASSLVGSGANVLTF. DNA for the CDR3: TGTGCCAGCAGCTTGGTCGGCTCTGGGGCCAACGTCCTGACTTTC.

J is TRBJ2-3 and V is TRBV5-6; D may be TRBD2 (6 bases). Germline V lookup: CDR1 SGHDT, CDR2 YYEEEE. There are 18 residues in the CDR3. V was cut by 3 bases and J by 1 base, with 21 bases left in between. CDR3 nucleotides: TGTGCCAGCAGCTACAAGGCTGCCGTGGGACTGGGCACAGATACGCAGTATTTT. Translated: CASSYKAAVGLGTDTQYF. The whole variable domain, remainder taken from reference TRBV5-6 and TRBJ2-3, is DAGVTQSPTHLIKTRGQQVTLRCSPKSGHDTVSWYQQALGQGPQFIFQYYEEEERQRGNFPDRFSGHQFPNYSSELNVNALLLGDSALYLCASSYKAAVGLGTDTQYFGPGTRLTVL.